The 15 T cell receptor beta chains below all came from one sample that was sequenced in a study of shared clonotypes between healthy human individuals (dated by TCRdb to 2020 to 2022). The receptor library was made with the immunoSEQ multiplex PCR assay. The immuneACCESS repertoire file appears here via TCRdb, limited to in-frame rearrangements. These files lack a portion of the clones; in checked studies, under half of the deficit traces to unresolved V genes, and the cause of the others is not known. In this sample the table shows some 2,100,000 clones, 90% to 96% of which occur a single time. The ten top clones hold roughly 0.13% of the sample. Input material: naive CD4+ T cells sorted from blood. The sample's cell subset or site label, decoded: CD45RA+ positively selected. These receptors all come from a man between 18 and 35 years old in good health.

The V and J genes are TRBV5-1 and TRBJ1-1; the D gene is possibly TRBD1 (6 bases). The CDR3 loop spans 15 amino acids. V was clipped by 4 bases and J by 0 bases, with 13 bases between them. Per germline, CDR1 SGHRS and CDR2 YFSETQ. CDR3 amino acids: CASSPGQTMNTEAFF. The DNA of the CDR3 is TGCGCCAGCAGCCCGGGACAAACCATGAACACTGAAGCTTTCTTT.

The gene calls are TRBV29-1 and TRBJ1-5; the D gene is possibly TRBD1 (6 bases). The CDR3 is 15 residues long. V gave up 4 bases and J gave up 0 bases, with 13 bases separating them. The germline CDR1 and CDR2 sequences are SQVTM and ANQGSEA. The CDR3 coding sequence is TGCAGCGTTGTTATACAGGGCGATAGCAATCAGCCCCAGCATTTT. This gives the protein CSVVIQGDSNQPQHF. Drawing the rest from reference TRBV29-1 and TRBJ1-5, the complete variable domain is SAVISQKPSRDICQRGTSLTIQCQVDSQVTMMFWYRQQPGQSLTLIATANQGSEATYESGFVIDKFPISRPNLTFSTLTVSNMSPEDSSIYLCSVVIQGDSNQPQHFGDGTRLSIL.

In this sample, this clone turned up once. The rearrangement uses TRBV5-1 and TRBJ2-1; the match to TRBD2 covers 11 bases. Germline V CDR1 and CDR2: SGHRS, YFSETQ. This CDR3 region has 17 residues. J gave up 7 bases and V 5 bases, and 14 bases lay outside the gene matches. The CDR3 sequence is CASSSRFTSGGWNEQFF. CDR3 nucleotide sequence: TGCGCCAGCAGTTCTCGCTTCACTAGCGGGGGATGGAATGAGCAGTTCTTC. Variable domain in full (rest from reference TRBV5-1 and TRBJ2-1): KAGVTQTPRYLIKTRGQQVTLSCSPISGHRSVSWYQQTPGQGLQFLFEYFSETQRNKGNFPGRFSGRQFSNSRSEMNVSTLELGDSALYLCASSSRFTSGGWNEQFFGPGTRLTVL.

The chain recombines TRBV6-5 with TRBJ2-7; TRBD1 matches 11 bases. This CDR3 has 15 amino acids. The junction had 4 bases not matched to a gene; V was cut back by 2 bases and J by 4 bases. Germline CDR1 MNHEY, CDR2 SVGAGI. The CDR3 nucleotides are TGTGCCAGCAGTTACAGGACAGGGGGCGTTTACGAGCAGTACTTC. It is translated as CASSYRTGGVYEQYF.

Worth noting for this clone: Other DNA sequences of this sample code for an identical CDR3. The gene calls are TRBV27 and TRBJ2-3; D is possibly TRBD2 (5 bases). Germline CDR1 reads MNHEY; CDR2 reads SMNVEV (reference sequence). V lost 9 bases and J lost 0, with 19 bases in between. This CDR3 is 16 amino acids long. Here the CDR3 DNA reads TGTGCCAGTAGCCCAGGACCGAGGGAGAGCACAGATACGCAGTATTTT. Residues: CASSPGPRESTDTQYF.

The chain has TRBV2 and TRBJ2-7, with TRBD1 matching 8 bases. V shed 0 bases, J shed 4 bases, and the junction held 8 bases outside the gene matches. This CDR3 has 16 residues. The V gene's germline CDR1 is SNHLY and CDR2 FYNNEI. The CDR3: CASSEAPPGQEYEQYF. The CDR3, as DNA: TGTGCCAGCAGTGAAGCGCCCCCGGGACAGGAGTACGAGCAGTACTTC.

V is TRBV7-2 and J is TRBJ2-2; 7 bases agree with TRBD2. This CDR3 is 13 amino acids long. Losses at the gene ends were 3 bases for V and 7 bases for J; bases not matched to a gene: 2. CDR1 and CDR2 from the germline V gene are SGHTA and FQGNSA. The CDR3 loop is CASSFREGGELFF. In nucleotides, the CDR3 is TGTGCCAGCAGCTTTAGGGAGGGCGGGGAGCTGTTTTTT.

The chain combines TRBV2 with TRBJ2-7; 8 positions agree with TRBD2. The ends lost 8 bases at V and 12 bases at J; junction bases unmatched: 12. This CDR3 comprises 12 residues. Looked up from germline, CDR1 is SNHLY and CDR2 is FYNNEI. CDR3 sequence: CASLETGLESYF. CDR3 sequence (DNA): TGTGCCAGCCTCGAGACGGGACTAGAGTCGTACTTC.

The rearrangement links TRBV6-5 to TRBJ1-6, with no clear D. V lost 5 bases and J lost 5, with 10 bases in between. This CDR3 is built from 14 residues. Germline V gene sequence: CDR1 MNHEY, CDR2 SVGAGI. Here the CDR3 reads CASSTRENNSPLHF. CDR3 bases: TGTGCCAGCAGTACCCGGGAGAATAATTCACCCCTCCACTTT.

This clone came up once. In nucleotides, the CDR3 is TGTGCCAGCAGCTACGGGTCCCTAGCGGGTGGGAACTACGAGCAGTACTTC. This translates into CASSYGSLAGGNYEQYF. V and J are TRBV5-4 and TRBJ2-7; 8 bases fit TRBD2. Trimming cost V 3 bases and J 3 bases; bases outside gene matches: 14. CDR1 is SGHNT and CDR2 is YYREEE in the germline V gene (reference sequence). The CDR3 spans 17 residues.

The chain uses TRBV7-9 and TRBJ1-2, with D hard to call. CDR3 length equals 14 residues. V was pared by 5 bases and J by 2 bases, with 12 bases between. Germline lookup yields CDR1 SEHNR and CDR2 FQNEAQ (reference sequence). The CDR3 DNA sequence: TGTGCCAGCAGCCGCCCCGGATCAAACTATGGCTACACCTTC. Translation: CASSRPGSNYGYTF. Combining the CDR3 with reference TRBV7-9 and TRBJ1-2 gives the whole variable domain DTGVSQNPRHKITKRGQNVTFRCDPISEHNRLYWYRQTLGQGPEFLTYFQNEAQLEKSRLLSDRFSAERPKGSFSTLEIQRTEQGDSAMYLCASSRPGSNYGYTFGSGTRLTVV.

This chain uses TRBV5-6 with TRBJ1-3, with no clear D. V was pared by 0 bases and J by 0 bases, with 7 bases between. The CDR3 loop spans 15 amino acids. Per the germline V gene, CDR1 is SGHDT and CDR2 is YYEEEE. The CDR3 region has the DNA TGTGCCAGCAGCTTGGTGGGTGTCTCTGGAAACACCATATATTTT. Its protein is CASSLVGVSGNTIYF. The whole variable domain, filled in from reference TRBV5-6 and TRBJ1-3, reads DAGVTQSPTHLIKTRGQQVTLRCSPKSGHDTVSWYQQALGQGPQFIFQYYEEEERQRGNFPDRFSGHQFPNYSSELNVNALLLGDSALYLCASSLVGVSGNTIYFGEGSWLTVV.

In its sample, this clone was seen once. The rearrangement joins TRBV7-9 to TRBJ2-7, with D possibly being TRBD1 (6 bases). The CDR3 consists of 15 residues. Trimming removed 8 bases from V and 1 base from J, with 18 bases in between. CDR1 and CDR2 from the germline V gene are SEHNR and FQNEAQ (reference sequence). Written as DNA, the CDR3 is TGTGCCAGCCACGAAACAGGGCTTGGATCCTACGAGCAGTACTTC. Residues: CASHETGLGSYEQYF.

The V gene is TRBV6-6, the J gene TRBJ2-3, with TRBD2 identical over 8 bases. CDR3 size: 14 residues. CDR1 is MNHNY, CDR2 SVGAGI, per germline (reference sequence). After removal of 6 bases from V and 2 bases from J, the junction contained 4 bases not matched to a gene. CDR3 nucleotides: TGTGCCAGCAGCGGCGGGGGGACCACAGATACGCAGTATTTT. This codes for CASSGGGTTDTQYF.

V is TRBV18 and J is TRBJ2-1, with 10 bases aligning to TRBD2. The CDR3 covers 17 residues. With 1 base clipped from V and 9 bases from J, the junction kept 12 bases outside the gene matches. Germline CDR1 KGHSH, CDR2 LQKENI. The CDR3 DNA reads as TGTGCCAGCTCACCACTCGAAGCGGGAGGGCCTGGAGTTGAGCAGTTCTTC. Translated, it gives CASSPLEAGGPGVEQFF.